The 3 T cell receptor beta chains reported below all come from one sample, sequenced in a study of T cell repertoires in cytomegalovirus infection. TCRdb re-called the reads through MiXCR, storing one row per CDR3 protein. Here the sample spans roughly 80,000 distinct CDR3 sequences, roughly 25% being singletons. Their antigens remain unidentified. The source was CD8+ T cells from cultured PBMCs, collected from culture after CMV antigen stimulation. The receptors come from a human donor in good health (CMV status not recorded). Some clones in this sample may be carry-over from other donors' samples.

This clonotype was detected only a few times. This sequence joins TRBV29-1 and TRBJ2-1, with 10 bases matching TRBD1. Germline assignment: CDR1 SQVTM and CDR2 ANQGSEA. V lost 1 base to trimming and J lost 5 bases; unmatched junction nucleotides: 2. The CDR3 contains 14 residues. DNA for the CDR3: TGCAGCGTTGAAGGCGGGACAGGGGACAATGAGCAGTTCTTC. Translating it yields CSVEGGTGDNEQFF.

This chain uses TRBV5-1 with TRBJ1-1; D is undetermined. V was shortened by 4 bases and J by 0 bases, with 13 bases between the two germline ends. This CDR3 is built from 15 residues. Germline-derived CDR1 and CDR2 are SGHRS and YFSETQ. In DNA, the CDR3 is TGCGCCAGCAGCCCCGGAGTTGTTGTGAACACTGAAGCTTTCTTT. This gives the protein CASSPGVVVNTEAFF.

V is TRBV7-3 and J is TRBJ1-4; D not resolved. From germline, CDR1 is SGHTA and CDR2 FQGTGA. The CDR3 spans 13 residues. Trimming pared 0 bases from V and 7 bases from J, leaving 6 bases between. CDR3 residues: CASSLTSGEKLFF. The DNA of the CDR3 is TGTGCCAGCAGCTTAACCTCCGGTGAAAAACTGTTTTTT. Based on the CDR3 plus reference TRBV7-3 and TRBJ1-4, the full variable domain is GAGVSQTPSNKVTEKGKYVELRCDPISGHTALYWYRQSLGQGPEFLIYFQGTGAADDSGLPNDRFFAVRPEGSVSTLKIQRTERGDSAVYLCASSLTSGEKLFFGSGTQLSVL.